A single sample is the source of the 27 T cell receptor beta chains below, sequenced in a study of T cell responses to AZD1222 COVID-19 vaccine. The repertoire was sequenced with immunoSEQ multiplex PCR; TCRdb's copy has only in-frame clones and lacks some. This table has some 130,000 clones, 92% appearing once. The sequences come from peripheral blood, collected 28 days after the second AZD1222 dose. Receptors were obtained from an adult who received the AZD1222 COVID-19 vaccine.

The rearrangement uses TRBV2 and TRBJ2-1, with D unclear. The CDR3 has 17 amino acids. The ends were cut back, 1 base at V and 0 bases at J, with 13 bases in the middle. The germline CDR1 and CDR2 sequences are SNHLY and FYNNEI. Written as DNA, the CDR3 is TGTGCCAGCAGTGAAGGTATGGAAATGCTCTCCTACAATGAGCAGTTCTTC. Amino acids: CASSEGMEMLSYNEQFF. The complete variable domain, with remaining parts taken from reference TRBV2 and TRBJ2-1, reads EPEVTQTPSHQVTQMGQEVILRCVPISNHLYFYWYRQILGQKVEFLVSFYNNEISEKSEIFDDQFSVERPDGSNFTLKIRSTKLEDSAMYFCASSEGMEMLSYNEQFFGPGTRLTVL.

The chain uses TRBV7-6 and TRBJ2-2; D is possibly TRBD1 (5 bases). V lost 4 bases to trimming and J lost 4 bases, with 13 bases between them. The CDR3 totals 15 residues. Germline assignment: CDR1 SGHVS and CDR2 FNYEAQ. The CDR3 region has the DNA TGTGCCAGCAGCTCCAAGACAGATTCCACCGGGGAGCTGTTTTTT. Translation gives CASSSKTDSTGELFF.

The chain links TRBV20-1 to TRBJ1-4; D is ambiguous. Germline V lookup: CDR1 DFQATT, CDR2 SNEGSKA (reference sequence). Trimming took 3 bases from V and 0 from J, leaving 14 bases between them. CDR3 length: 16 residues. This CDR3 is CSASPVGQTTNEKLFF. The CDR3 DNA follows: TGCAGTGCTAGTCCCGTAGGGCAAACAACTAATGAAAAACTGTTTTTT.

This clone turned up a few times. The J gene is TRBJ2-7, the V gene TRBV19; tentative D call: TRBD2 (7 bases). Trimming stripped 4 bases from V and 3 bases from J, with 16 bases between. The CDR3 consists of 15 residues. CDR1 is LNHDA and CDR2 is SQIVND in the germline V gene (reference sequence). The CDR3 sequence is CASSRAYREGYEQYF. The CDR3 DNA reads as TGTGCCAGTAGTAGGGCCTACAGGGAGGGCTACGAGCAGTACTTC.

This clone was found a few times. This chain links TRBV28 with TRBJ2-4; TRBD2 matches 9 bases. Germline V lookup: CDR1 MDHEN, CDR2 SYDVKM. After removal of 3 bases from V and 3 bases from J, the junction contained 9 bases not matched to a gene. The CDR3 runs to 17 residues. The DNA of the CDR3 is TGTGCCAGCAGTTTTGTGAGCGGGAGGTTGGGCAAAAACATTCAGTACTTC. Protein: CASSFVSGRLGKNIQYF. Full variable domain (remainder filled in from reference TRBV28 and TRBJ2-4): DVKVTQSSRYLVKRTGEKVFLECVQDMDHENMFWYRQDPGLGLRLIYFSYDVKMKEKGDIPEGYSVSREKKERFSLILESASTNQTSMYLCASSFVSGRLGKNIQYFGAGTRLSVL.

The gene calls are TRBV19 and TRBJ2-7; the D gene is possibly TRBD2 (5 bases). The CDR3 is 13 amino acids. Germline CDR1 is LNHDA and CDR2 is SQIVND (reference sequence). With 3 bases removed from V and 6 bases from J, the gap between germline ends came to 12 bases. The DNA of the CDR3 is TGTGCCAGTAGTATGAACTACGCGGGCGAGCAGTACTTC. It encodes CASSMNYAGEQYF.

The CDR3, as DNA: TGTGCCTGGAGTCGTGGACCGGGGGCCCAAAACATTCAGTACTTC. Residues: CAWSRGPGAQNIQYF. The chain combines TRBV30 with TRBJ2-4; D is tentatively TRBD1 or TRBD2 (6 bases each). V was cut by 2 bases and J by 5 bases, with 16 bases left in between. Germline V CDR1 and CDR2: GTSNPN, SVGIG (reference sequence). The length of the CDR3 is 15 residues. The whole variable domain, remainder taken from reference TRBV30 and TRBJ2-4, is SQTIHQWPATLVQPVGSPLSLECTVEGTSNPNLYWYRQAAGRGLQLLFYSVGIGQISSEVPQNLSASRPQDRQFILSSKKLLLSDSGFYLCAWSRGPGAQNIQYFGAGTRLSVL.

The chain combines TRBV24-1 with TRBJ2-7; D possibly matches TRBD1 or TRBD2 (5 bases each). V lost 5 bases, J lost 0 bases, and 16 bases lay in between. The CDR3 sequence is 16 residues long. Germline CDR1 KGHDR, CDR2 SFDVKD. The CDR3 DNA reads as TGTGCCACCAGTGGTACTGGGGCAGGGAGCTCCTACGAGCAGTACTTC. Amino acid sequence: CATSGTGAGSSYEQYF.

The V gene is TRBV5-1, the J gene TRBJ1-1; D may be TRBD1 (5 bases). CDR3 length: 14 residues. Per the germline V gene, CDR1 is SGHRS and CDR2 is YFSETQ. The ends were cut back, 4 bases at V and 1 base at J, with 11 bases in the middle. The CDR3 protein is CASSLMTENTEAFF. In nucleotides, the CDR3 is TGCGCCAGCAGCCTCATGACAGAGAACACTGAAGCTTTCTTT.

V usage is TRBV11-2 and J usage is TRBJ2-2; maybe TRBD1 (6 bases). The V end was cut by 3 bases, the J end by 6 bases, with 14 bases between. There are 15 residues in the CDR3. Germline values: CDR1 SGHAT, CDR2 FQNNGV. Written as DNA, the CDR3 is TGTGCCAGCAGCTTGGTAGGGCAGGGGTCCGGGGAGCTGTTTTTT. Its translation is CASSLVGQGSGELFF.

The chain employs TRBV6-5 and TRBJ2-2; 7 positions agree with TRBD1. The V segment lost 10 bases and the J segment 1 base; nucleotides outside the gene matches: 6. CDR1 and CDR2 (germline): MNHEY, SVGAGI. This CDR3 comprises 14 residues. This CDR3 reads CATYGTENTGELFF. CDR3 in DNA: TGTGCCACCTACGGGACAGAGAACACCGGGGAGCTGTTTTTT.

CDR3 coding DNA: TGTGCCAGCAGCCAAGGGGGGTACTCTGGAAACACCATATATTTT. Amino acids: CASSQGGYSGNTIYF. This chain connects TRBV3-1 (or the pseudogene TRBV3-2) to TRBJ1-3; D is possibly TRBD1 (5 bases). This CDR3 contains 15 residues. Per germline, CDR1 LGHDT and CDR2 YNNKEL (reference sequence). The V gene lost 1 base and the J gene lost 0 bases, with 7 bases spanning the gap.

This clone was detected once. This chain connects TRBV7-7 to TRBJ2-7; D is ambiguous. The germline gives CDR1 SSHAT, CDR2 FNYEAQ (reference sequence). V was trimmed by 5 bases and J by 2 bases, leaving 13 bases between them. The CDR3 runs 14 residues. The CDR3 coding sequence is TGTGCCAGCAGCCCGGAGCCAGCAACCTACGAGCAGTACTTC. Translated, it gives CASSPEPATYEQYF.

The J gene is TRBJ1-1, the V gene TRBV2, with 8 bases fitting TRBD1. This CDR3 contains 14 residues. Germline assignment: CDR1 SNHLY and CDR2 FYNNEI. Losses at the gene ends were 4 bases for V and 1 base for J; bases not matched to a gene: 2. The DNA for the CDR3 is TGTGCCAGCAGTGGCCAGGGGGCGAACACTGAAGCTTTCTTT. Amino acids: CASSGQGANTEAFF.

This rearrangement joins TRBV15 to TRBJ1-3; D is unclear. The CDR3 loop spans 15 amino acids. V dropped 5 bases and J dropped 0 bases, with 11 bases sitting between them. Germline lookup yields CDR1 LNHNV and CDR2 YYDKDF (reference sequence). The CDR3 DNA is TGTGCCACCAGCTGGCCGAGGAGCTCTGGAAACACCATATATTTT. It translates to CATSWPRSSGNTIYF.

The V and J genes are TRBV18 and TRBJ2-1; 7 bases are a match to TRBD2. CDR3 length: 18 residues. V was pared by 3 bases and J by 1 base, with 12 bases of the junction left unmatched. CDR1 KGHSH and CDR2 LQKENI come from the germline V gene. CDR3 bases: TGTGCCAGCTCACCGTCTATCCCCGGACTAGTGTCCTACAATGAGCAGTTCTTC. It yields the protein CASSPSIPGLVSYNEQFF.

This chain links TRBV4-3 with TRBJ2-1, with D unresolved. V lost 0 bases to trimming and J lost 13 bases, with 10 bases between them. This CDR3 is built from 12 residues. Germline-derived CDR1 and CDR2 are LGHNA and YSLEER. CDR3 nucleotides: TGCGCCAGCAGCCAAGACCGGGCGAAACAGTTCTTC. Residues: CASSQDRAKQFF.

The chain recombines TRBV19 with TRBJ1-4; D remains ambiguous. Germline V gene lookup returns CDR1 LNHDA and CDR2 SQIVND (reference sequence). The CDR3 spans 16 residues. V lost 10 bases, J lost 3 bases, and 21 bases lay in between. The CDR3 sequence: CAIPIDMNCANEKLFF. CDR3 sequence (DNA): TGTGCCATCCCTATCGATATGAATTGCGCTAATGAAAAACTGTTTTTT.

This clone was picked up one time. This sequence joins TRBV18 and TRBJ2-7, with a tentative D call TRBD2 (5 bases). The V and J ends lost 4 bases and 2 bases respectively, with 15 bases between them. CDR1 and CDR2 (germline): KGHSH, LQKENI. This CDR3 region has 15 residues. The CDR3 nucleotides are TGTGCCAGCTCACGACTAAGCTCCGGGCCCTACGAGCAGTACTTC. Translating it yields CASSRLSSGPYEQYF.

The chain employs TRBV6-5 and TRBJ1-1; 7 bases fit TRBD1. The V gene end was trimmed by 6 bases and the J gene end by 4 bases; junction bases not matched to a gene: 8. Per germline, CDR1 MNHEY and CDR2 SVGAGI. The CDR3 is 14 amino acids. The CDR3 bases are TGTGCCAGCAGGATAGGGGGCCGGGGCACTGAAGCTTTCTTT. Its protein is CASRIGGRGTEAFF.

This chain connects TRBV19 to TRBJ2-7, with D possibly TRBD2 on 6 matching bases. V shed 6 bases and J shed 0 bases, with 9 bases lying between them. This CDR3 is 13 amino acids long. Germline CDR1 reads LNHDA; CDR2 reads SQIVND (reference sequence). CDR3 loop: CASRRDGSYEQYF. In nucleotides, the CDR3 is TGTGCCAGTAGGCGGGACGGCTCCTACGAGCAGTACTTC.

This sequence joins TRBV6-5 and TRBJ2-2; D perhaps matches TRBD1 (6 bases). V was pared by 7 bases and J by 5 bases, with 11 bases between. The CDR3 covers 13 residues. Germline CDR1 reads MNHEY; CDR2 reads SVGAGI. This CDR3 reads CASTNQGTGELFF. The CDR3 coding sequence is TGTGCCAGCACCAACCAGGGGACCGGGGAGCTGTTTTTT.

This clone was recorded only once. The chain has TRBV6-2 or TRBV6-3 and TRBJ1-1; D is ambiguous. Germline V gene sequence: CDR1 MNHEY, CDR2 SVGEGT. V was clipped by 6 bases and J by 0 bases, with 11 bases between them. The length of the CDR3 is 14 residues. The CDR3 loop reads CASSLANMNTEAFF. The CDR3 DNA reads TGTGCCAGCAGCCTTGCAAACATGAACACTGAAGCTTTCTTT.

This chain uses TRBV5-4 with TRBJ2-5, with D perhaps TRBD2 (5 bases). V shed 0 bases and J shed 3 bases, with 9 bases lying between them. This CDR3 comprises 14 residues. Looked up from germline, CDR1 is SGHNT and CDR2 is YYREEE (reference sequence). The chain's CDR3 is CASSLATGKETQYF. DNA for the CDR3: TGTGCCAGCAGCTTGGCCACGGGAAAAGAGACCCAGTACTTC.

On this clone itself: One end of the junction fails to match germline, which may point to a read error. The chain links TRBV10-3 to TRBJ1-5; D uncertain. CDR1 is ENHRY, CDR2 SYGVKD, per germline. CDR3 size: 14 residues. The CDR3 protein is CAISSTISHQPQHF. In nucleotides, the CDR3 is TGTGCCATCAGTTCCACCATTAGCCATCAGCCCCAGCATTTT.

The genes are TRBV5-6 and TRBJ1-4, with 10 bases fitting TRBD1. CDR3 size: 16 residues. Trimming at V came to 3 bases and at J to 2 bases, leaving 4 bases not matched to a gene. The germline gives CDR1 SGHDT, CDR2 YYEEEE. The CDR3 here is CASSSDRGVTNEKLFF. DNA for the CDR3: TGTGCCAGCAGCTCGGACAGGGGGGTGACTAATGAAAAACTGTTTTTT.

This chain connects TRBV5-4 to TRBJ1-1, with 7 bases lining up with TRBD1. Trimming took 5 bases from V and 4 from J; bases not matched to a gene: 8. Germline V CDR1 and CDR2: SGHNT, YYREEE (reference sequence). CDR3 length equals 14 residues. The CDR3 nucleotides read TGTGCCAGCAGGCTTGGACAGGCCGGCACTGAAGCTTTCTTT. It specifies CASRLGQAGTEAFF. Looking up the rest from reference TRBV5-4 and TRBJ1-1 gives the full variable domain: ETGVTQSPTHLIKTRGQQVTLRCSSQSGHNTVSWYQQALGQGPQFIFQYYREEENGRGNFPPRFSGLQFPNYSSELNVNALELDDSALYLCASRLGQAGTEAFFGQGTRLTVV.